Sequencing of this TCR beta chain was carried out in a study of OX40 agonist ivuxolimab in advanced cancers. This clone is a singleton in its sample. Its antigen is as yet unknown. Using immunoSEQ multiplex PCR, the repertoire was profiled, and TCRdb retains in-frame clones only, with some absent. The table records roughly 70,000 clones, 75% to 90% of them present only once. The study, taken as a whole, reports: No determination was made of the antigen specificity of the expanded peripheral T cells.

CDR1 and CDR2 (germline): SGHNT, YYREEE (reference sequence). V trimming: 5 bases; J trimming: 2 bases; junction bases outside the gene matches: 7. CDR3 length: 17 residues. The material was CD4+ or CD8+ T cells sorted from blood, obtained in a trial of the OX40 agonist ivuxolimab. The receptor was derived from an adult with an advanced solid tumor such as melanoma, head and neck, liver or kidney cancer. The chain joins TRBV5-4 to TRBJ2-3; 14 bases are a match to TRBD2. The DNA for the CDR3 is TGTGCCAGCAGAACCGGGACTAGCGGGAGAAACACAGATACGCAGTATTTT. This encodes CASRTGTSGRNTDTQYF.